What follows describes a single T cell receptor (beta chain). Then a second PCR, running roughly 7 to 12 cycles, was carried out with a sample-barcoded 5' primer and a J-beta primer mix. TCRdb fed the 5' RACE reads into MiXCR, producing one record per CDR3 protein. Counted here are about a million distinct CDR3 sequences, roughly 51% occurring once; the ten biggest clones make up over 20%. The data belong to a study of blood T cells in healthy people across ages. The sequenced sample consisted of blood. This clonotype was obtained from a woman in her sixties in good health.

The DNA of the CDR3 is TGCAGTGCTAGAGCCTTAGCGGGAATCGCCACAGATACGCAGTATTTT. This gives the protein CSARALAGIATDTQYF. The rearrangement joins TRBV20-1 to TRBJ2-3; 8 nucleotides agree with TRBD2. Germline V gene lookup returns CDR1 DFQATT and CDR2 SNEGSKA (reference sequence). This CDR3 has 16 residues. J was trimmed by 2 bases and V by 1 base; bases with no gene match: 8.